The clone carrying this TCR beta chain was found a few times. Its specificity is not known. It was by quantitative 5'-RACE with molecular barcodes that TCR beta libraries were made. MiXCR, run by TCRdb on the 5' RACE reads, gives a single entry per CDR3 protein. This sample has approximately 300,000 distinct CDR3 sequences, with approximately 8.2% found just once. This record comes from a study of CD8 T cells in ankylosing spondylitis. Notes on the study in general: Enrichment of disease-linked clones was reportedly significant in matched ankylosing spondylitis synovial fluid. One TCR beta motif, made up of eight or nine highly homologous variants, appeared characteristic of ankylosing spondylitis blood. Clones linked to disease, bearing a CD8+ phenotype, were relatively rare in peripheral blood. Prior work had noted some motif variants in reactive arthritis blood and synovial fluid.

The CDR3 consists of 14 residues. Germline CDR1 and CDR2: LGHDT and YNNKEL (reference sequence). The V gene lost 4 bases and the J gene lost 0 bases, with 9 bases spanning the gap. Input material: blood, either unsorted or a sorted T cell fraction (not recorded which). This clonotype was obtained from a male donor with ankylosing spondylitis. J is TRBJ2-5 and V is TRBV3-1, with D perhaps matching TRBD2 (5 bases). The CDR3 sequence: CASSLPGYQETQYF. In DNA, the CDR3 is TGTGCCAGCAGCCTTCCGGGATACCAAGAGACCCAGTACTTC.